These 29 T cell receptor beta chains share one sample of origin, sequenced in a study of T-cell memory formation after mild COVID-19. One entry per CDR3 protein, called by TCRdb with MiXCR from the 5' RACE reads. The sample holds under 450,000 distinct CDR3 sequences; less than 25% are singletons and the top ten take over 10%. The sample taken for sequencing was PBMCs or a T cell subset sorted from them (not recorded which). These receptors all come from an adult woman who had mild COVID-19 (a few samples of this study predate the infection). Cell type and time point are not known.

This clonotype was observed a handful of times. The rearrangement links TRBV30 to TRBJ1-2, with TRBD1 matching 7 bases. The CDR3 runs 12 residues. In germline, CDR1 is GTSNPN, CDR2 SVGIG (reference sequence). The trim removed 3 bases at V and 7 bases at J, leaving 5 bases unmatched. DNA for the CDR3: TGTGCCTGGAGACAACAGGGGAGTGGCTACACCTTC. Protein product: CAWRQQGSGYTF.

The chain has TRBV12-3 or TRBV12-4 and TRBJ2-7; TRBD2 aligns across 7 bases. The ends lost 5 bases at V and 3 bases at J; junction bases unmatched: 19. There are 18 residues in the CDR3. CDR3 sequence: CASSPRAPQSGVIYEQYF. CDR3 in DNA: TGTGCCAGCAGTCCCCGAGCCCCCCAAAGCGGGGTTATCTACGAGCAGTACTTC.

The CDR3 here is CASSVVGTGDYGYTF. The DNA for the CDR3 is TGTGCCAGCAGCGTAGTTGGGACAGGGGACTATGGCTACACCTTC. The chain is built from TRBV9 and TRBJ1-2; 10 nucleotides align to TRBD1. The CDR3 consists of 15 residues. V shed 0 bases, J shed 3 bases, and the junction held 2 bases outside the gene matches. Germline assignment: CDR1 SGDLS and CDR2 YYNGEE.

In its sample, this clonotype was seen a few times. The rearrangement uses TRBV29-1 and TRBJ2-7, with 8 bases matching TRBD2. The CDR3 runs 13 residues. The junction had 2 bases not matched to a gene; V was cut back by 4 bases and J by 0 bases. From germline, CDR1 is SQVTM and CDR2 ANQGSEA. The CDR3 spells CSVASGSSYEQYF. The CDR3 DNA reads TGCAGCGTTGCCAGCGGGAGCTCCTACGAGCAGTACTTC.

The chain combines TRBV5-6 with TRBJ2-1; TRBD1 agrees at 10 bases. Germline V lookup: CDR1 SGHDT, CDR2 YYEEEE. The CDR3 length is 15 residues. The V and J ends lost 5 bases and 5 bases, in that order; junction bases with no gene match: 7. The CDR3 spells CASRTRGTGDNEQFF. The CDR3 DNA reads TGTGCCAGCAGGACAAGAGGGACAGGGGACAATGAGCAGTTCTTC.

This chain connects TRBV4-1 to TRBJ1-3; D is perhaps TRBD1 (5 bases). The CDR3 is 18 amino acids. Trimming took 1 base from V and 0 from J, leaving 16 bases between them. Germline values: CDR1 MGHRA, CDR2 YSYEKL. CDR3 bases: TGCGCCAGCAGCCAAGGCCACTGGGACTCCTACTCTGGAAACACCATATATTTT. Its translation: CASSQGHWDSYSGNTIYF.

This clonotype was seen more than once but under ten times. This chain joins TRBV10-3 and TRBJ2-3; the D is unclear. V was trimmed by 3 bases and J by 2 bases, leaving 9 bases between them. Germline V CDR1 and CDR2: ENHRY, SYGVKD. The length of the CDR3 is 14 residues. The CDR3 bases are TGTGCCATCAGTGAAGTCGGGTACACAGATACGCAGTATTTT. It is translated as CAISEVGYTDTQYF.

This clonotype appeared a few times. The chain recombines TRBV20-1 with TRBJ1-2; weak D call: TRBD1 (6 bases). V was shortened by 1 base and J by 8 bases, with 11 bases between the two germline ends. The CDR3 contains 12 residues. CDR1 DFQATT and CDR2 SNEGSKA come from the germline V gene (reference sequence). The chain's CDR3 is CSARGPGEGYTF. The DNA of the CDR3 is TGCAGTGCTAGAGGCCCAGGGGAAGGCTACACCTTC.

This clonotype has a handful of counts. This sequence joins TRBV4-1 and TRBJ1-5, with no clear D. Trimming took off 1 base at V and 4 bases at J, with 5 bases between the two ends. Germline V gene sequence: CDR1 MGHRA, CDR2 YSYEKL. The CDR3 consists of 13 residues. CDR3 DNA sequence: TGCGCCAGCAGCCAAGTTAGGAATCAGCCCCAGCATTTT. It yields the protein CASSQVRNQPQHF.

The J gene is TRBJ2-6, the V gene TRBV12-3 or TRBV12-4; D unresolved. The CDR3 has 16 residues. Trimming removed 8 bases at V and 4 bases at J, with 18 bases between. CDR3 amino acids: CASGFPAGSGANVLTF. The CDR3 DNA reads as TGTGCCAGCGGCTTTCCCGCCGGGTCAGGGGCCAACGTCCTGACTTTC.

The genes are TRBV7-9 and TRBJ1-2; 7 nucleotides align to TRBD1. The CDR3 loop spans 15 amino acids. The germline V gene encodes CDR1 SEHNR and CDR2 FQNEAQ (reference sequence). The trim removed 4 bases at V and 8 bases at J, leaving 13 bases unmatched. The CDR3 bases are TGTGCCAGCAGCTCGGCCTTACAGGGGTCTGGAGGCTACACCTTC. Its protein is CASSSALQGSGGYTF.

This chain joins TRBV27 and TRBJ2-7; D is perhaps TRBD2 (5 bases). This CDR3 region has 13 residues. Trimming pared 3 bases from V and 5 bases from J, leaving 11 bases between. From germline, CDR1 is MNHEY and CDR2 SMNVEV (reference sequence). CDR3: CASSFYTGDEQYF. DNA of the CDR3: TGTGCCAGCAGTTTTTACACCGGGGACGAGCAGTACTTC.

This chain links TRBV4-1 with TRBJ2-2, with D possibly matching TRBD1 (7 bases). Germline lookup yields CDR1 MGHRA and CDR2 YSYEKL. The CDR3 is made up of 18 amino acids. V lost 1 base and J 7 bases, leaving 22 bases between the germline ends. The DNA of the CDR3 is TGCGCCAGCAGCCAAGTTTCCCGTGGGGCAGGGGGGAGCGGGGAGCTGTTTTTT. Protein sequence: CASSQVSRGAGGSGELFF.

The J gene is TRBJ1-5, the V gene TRBV7-9; no definite D call. Germline V CDR1 and CDR2: SEHNR, FQNEAQ (reference sequence). V shed 1 base and J shed 2 bases, with 15 bases lying between them. There are 17 residues in the CDR3. The CDR3 region is CASSLGWGGSGNQPQHF. CDR3 nucleotides: TGTGCCAGCAGCTTAGGGTGGGGAGGGTCCGGCAATCAGCCCCAGCATTTT.

This clonotype occurred a few times. The chain uses TRBV12-3 or TRBV12-4 and TRBJ1-5, with 7 bases matching TRBD1. The CDR3 extends over 14 amino acids. The V segment lost 3 bases and the J segment 6 bases; nucleotides outside the gene matches: 5. The CDR3 loop is CASSFRTGAQPQHF. CDR3 nucleotides: TGTGCCAGCAGTTTTAGGACAGGTGCTCAGCCCCAGCATTTT.

The chain links TRBV4-2 to TRBJ2-7; TRBD2 agrees at 9 bases. The V and J ends lost 0 bases and 3 bases, in that order; junction bases with no gene match: 6. Germline V gene sequence: CDR1 LGHNA, CDR2 YNFKEQ. This CDR3 contains 16 residues. CDR3 sequence reads: CASSQDPGTSSYEQYF. CDR3 in DNA: TGTGCCAGCAGCCAAGATCCCGGGACTAGCAGCTACGAGCAGTACTTC.

This clonotype was counted at least ten times. The chain couples TRBV9 to TRBJ2-7, with 7 nucleotides matching TRBD2. The CDR3 is made up of 16 amino acids. Germline CDR1 and CDR2: SGDLS and YYNGEE. J was trimmed by 3 bases and V by 0 bases; bases with no gene match: 9. CDR3: CASSVGSGTFDYEQYF. CDR3 nucleotide sequence: TGTGCCAGCAGCGTAGGCAGCGGGACCTTCGACTACGAGCAGTACTTC.

This clonotype was picked up a small number of times. V is TRBV12-3 or TRBV12-4 and J is TRBJ2-1, with 8 bases aligning to TRBD2. Trimming took 6 bases from V and 7 from J; bases not matched to a gene: 8. This CDR3 is built from 14 residues. CDR3 loop: CASSGGAVENEQFF. The DNA for the CDR3 is TGTGCCAGCAGCGGGGGGGCCGTTGAGAATGAGCAGTTCTTC.

The chain has TRBV7-8 and TRBJ1-5; 9 bases fit TRBD1. V lost 5 bases, J lost 4 bases, and 9 bases stayed unmatched. Germline CDR1 SGHVS, CDR2 FQNEAQ. The CDR3 is 16 residues long. The CDR3 reads CASSPTTGQGNQPQHF. For the CDR3, the DNA is TGTGCCAGCAGCCCTACTACCGGACAGGGGAATCAGCCCCAGCATTTT.

The chain is built from TRBV24-1 and TRBJ2-1, with a possible D match to TRBD1 (7 bases). The V end lost 4 bases, the J end lost 9 bases, and 18 bases lay between the germline ends. The CDR3 is made up of 15 amino acids. From germline, CDR1 is KGHDR and CDR2 SFDVKD. The chain's CDR3 is CATSESGTAGGEQFF. In DNA, the CDR3 is TGTGCCACCAGTGAGTCCGGGACAGCCGGGGGTGAGCAGTTCTTC.

This clonotype was seen ten or more times. J is TRBJ2-1 and V is TRBV7-6; D is uncertain. V was clipped by 1 base and J by 5 bases, with 9 bases between them. The CDR3 sequence is 14 residues long. Per germline, CDR1 SGHVS and CDR2 FNYEAQ. The DNA of the CDR3 is TGTGCCAGCAGCTTAGTTATTAGCCACAATGAGCAGTTCTTC. This translates into CASSLVISHNEQFF.

This clonotype has only a few counts. The chain employs TRBV7-2 and TRBJ1-5; D may be TRBD1 (5 bases). The CDR3 is 13 amino acids. Germline V gene sequence: CDR1 SGHTA, CDR2 FQGNSA. The V gene lost 5 bases and the J gene lost 7 bases, with 12 bases spanning the gap. CDR3 coding DNA: TGTGCCAGCAGCACAAGGGGAGACCAGCCCCAGCATTTT. It specifies CASSTRGDQPQHF. Full variable domain (outside the CDR3, taken from reference TRBV7-2 and TRBJ1-5): GAGVSQSPSNKVTEKGKDVELRCDPISGHTALYWYRQSLGQGLEFLIYFQGNSAPDKSGLPSDRFSAERTGGSVSTLTIQRTQQEDSAVYLCASSTRGDQPQHFGDGTRLSIL.

V is TRBV7-8 and J is TRBJ2-5; 7 nucleotides align to TRBD1. The CDR3 runs to 15 residues. The ends lost 6 bases at V and 3 bases at J; junction bases unmatched: 10. CDR1 SGHVS and CDR2 FQNEAQ come from the germline V gene. CDR3 sequence reads: CASSLPGQAEETQYF. CDR3 DNA: TGTGCCAGCAGTCTGCCCGGACAGGCCGAAGAGACCCAGTACTTC.

This clonotype turned up a few times. The chain has TRBV20-1 and TRBJ1-2; no reliable D call. Germline V gives CDR1 DFQATT, CDR2 SNEGSKA (reference sequence). The CDR3 covers 14 residues. The V gene lost 3 bases and the J gene lost 4 bases, with 15 bases spanning the gap. In nucleotides, the CDR3 is TGCAGTGCTAGTAATCCGGCTACGGTCTATGGCTACACCTTC. It codes for CSASNPATVYGYTF.

This clonotype has just a few counts. The V gene is TRBV5-6, the J gene TRBJ2-1; 13 nucleotides agree with TRBD2. The trim removed 5 bases at V and 1 base at J, leaving 0 bases unmatched. This CDR3 has 15 amino acids. CDR1 and CDR2 from the germline V gene are SGHDT and YYEEEE. Here the CDR3 DNA reads TGTGCCAGCAGGACTAGCGGGGGGTCCTACAATGAGCAGTTCTTC. Translation gives CASRTSGGSYNEQFF.

This clonotype was observed a handful of times. The chain combines TRBV7-9 with TRBJ1-5; no reliable D call. Trimming took off 6 bases at V and 8 bases at J, with 14 bases between the two ends. The CDR3 length is 13 residues. CDR1 and CDR2 (germline): SEHNR, FQNEAQ (reference sequence). Written as DNA, the CDR3 is TGTGCCAGCAGTCCGAACCAGTGGGAGCCCCAGCATTTT. Encoded protein: CASSPNQWEPQHF.

The gene calls are TRBV15 and TRBJ2-7; D unclear. Trimming cost V 0 bases and J 3 bases, with 15 bases left between them. Germline CDR1 and CDR2: LNHNV and YYDKDF (reference sequence). The CDR3 length is 16 residues. The CDR3 region has the DNA TGTGCCACCAGCAGAGATCTGGGCTCTACCTTCTACGAGCAGTACTTC. Residues: CATSRDLGSTFYEQYF.

This clonotype was picked up a small number of times. The rearrangement joins TRBV7-9 to TRBJ2-1, with 11 bases identical to TRBD2. The CDR3 has 18 amino acids. CDR1 and CDR2 (germline): SEHNR, FQNEAQ (reference sequence). Trimming cost V 4 bases and J 0 bases; bases outside gene matches: 8. CDR3 bases: TGTGCCAGCAGCTCAGGGGGACTAGCGGCCTACTCCTACAATGAGCAGTTCTTC. Translating it yields CASSSGGLAAYSYNEQFF.

The CDR3 sequence: CASSSMANTEAFF. CDR3 nucleotide sequence: TGTGCCAGCAGCTCGATGGCGAACACTGAAGCTTTCTTT. J is TRBJ1-1 and V is TRBV7-2, with unresolved D. The length of the CDR3 is 13 residues. Germline V CDR1 and CDR2: SGHTA, FQGNSA. Deletions cut 4 bases from V and 1 base from J, with 7 bases between.